The 21 T cell receptor beta chains listed next were all sequenced from one sample in a study of PD-1 blockade in classical Hodgkin lymphoma. Generated by immunoSEQ multiplex PCR, the TCRdb table keeps only in-frame clones and is missing some. The sample holds around 27,000 clones; approximately 90% are singletons and the top ten take about 4%. The time point denotes: newly diagnosed, previously untreated cHL patient sample. The sample taken for sequencing was peripheral blood mononuclear cells (PBMCs). The receptors shown here come from a human donor with classical Hodgkin lymphoma.

This sequence joins TRBV6-1 and TRBJ2-7, with 8 bases matching TRBD1. The junction had 1 base not matched to a gene; V was cut back by 1 base and J by 2 bases. This CDR3 has 14 amino acids. The germline CDR1 and CDR2 sequences are MNHNS and SASEGT. CDR3 sequence reads: CASSEGTGPYEQYF. The CDR3 DNA reads as TGTGCCAGCAGTGAAGGGACAGGGCCCTACGAGCAGTACTTC.

This clone came up once. The chain carries TRBV5-1 and TRBJ2-1; D is tentatively TRBD1 or TRBD2 (5 bases each). The CDR3 has 15 residues. V was trimmed by 0 bases and J by 3 bases, leaving 10 bases between them. Germline V gene lookup returns CDR1 SGHRS and CDR2 YFSETQ. The CDR3 region is CASSLGGTNYNEQFF. The CDR3 DNA is TGCGCCAGCAGCTTGGGGGGGACGAACTACAATGAGCAGTTCTTC.

The chain uses TRBV28 and TRBJ2-1; 10 bases align to TRBD2. Germline V gene sequence: CDR1 MDHEN, CDR2 SYDVKM. V dropped 2 bases and J dropped 4; count of bases not matched to a gene: 2. The CDR3 is made up of 15 amino acids. DNA of the CDR3: TGTGCCAGCAGTTTAGGACTAGCGGCTTACAATGAGCAGTTCTTC. Its protein product is CASSLGLAAYNEQFF. Complete variable domain (other parts from reference TRBV28 and TRBJ2-1): DVKVTQSSRYLVKRTGEKVFLECVQDMDHENMFWYRQDPGLGLRLIYFSYDVKMKEKGDIPEGYSVSREKKERFSLILESASTNQTSMYLCASSLGLAAYNEQFFGPGTRLTVL.

V is TRBV11-2 and J is TRBJ2-7; the D gene is possibly TRBD1 (5 bases). CDR1 and CDR2 (germline): SGHAT, FQNNGV. Trimming removed 5 bases at V and 4 bases at J, with 9 bases between. The CDR3 is 12 residues long. This chain's CDR3 is CASSTQGYEQYF. CDR3 DNA: TGTGCCAGCAGCACCCAGGGATACGAGCAGTACTTC.

The rearrangement uses TRBV19 and TRBJ2-3, with 7 bases fitting TRBD2. The CDR3 spans 14 residues. Trimming at V came to 7 bases and at J to 2 bases, leaving 6 bases not matched to a gene. Per germline, CDR1 LNHDA and CDR2 SQIVND (reference sequence). CDR3 sequence: CASKDGRFTDTQYF. The DNA for the CDR3 is TGTGCCAGTAAGGACGGGAGGTTCACAGATACGCAGTATTTT.

The chain joins TRBV4-1 to TRBJ2-2; 9 bases are shared with TRBD2. Germline CDR1 reads MGHRA; CDR2 reads YSYEKL. The junction had 9 bases not matched to a gene; V was cut back by 3 bases and J by 7 bases. There are 16 residues in the CDR3. CDR3 protein: CASSQAGGRAFGELFF. In nucleotides, the CDR3 is TGCGCCAGCAGCCAGGCCGGCGGGAGGGCCTTCGGGGAGCTGTTTTTT.

V and J are TRBV28 and TRBJ2-7; D is unclear. V was trimmed by 6 bases and J by 0 bases, leaving 6 bases between them. Germline CDR1 reads MDHEN; CDR2 reads SYDVKM. CDR3 size: 12 residues. CDR3 in DNA: TGTGCCAGCAGGTCCAGCTCCTACGAGCAGTACTTC. It specifies CASRSSSYEQYF.

This chain links TRBV4-3 with TRBJ2-2, with 7 bases identical to TRBD2. There are 17 residues in the CDR3. After removal of 2 bases from V and 5 bases from J, the junction contained 11 bases not matched to a gene. Germline V gene data show CDR1 as LGHNA and CDR2 as YSLEER. The CDR3 here is CASSQFSRREYTGELFF. The CDR3 nucleotides are TGCGCCAGCAGCCAATTTTCTCGGCGGGAGTATACCGGGGAGCTGTTTTTT.

The CDR3 sequence: CASSLPGREAGGTQYF. DNA for the CDR3: TGCGCCAGCAGCTTGCCCGGGAGAGAGGCGGGGGGTACGCAGTATTTT. The chain is built from TRBV5-1 and TRBJ2-3; 8 bases match TRBD2. V shed 1 base and J 8 bases; nucleotides not matched to a gene: 12. The CDR3 loop spans 16 amino acids. The germline gives CDR1 SGHRS, CDR2 YFSETQ.

This chain connects TRBV7-9 to TRBJ1-5; D perhaps matches TRBD1 (6 bases). Germline V lookup: CDR1 SEHNR, CDR2 FQNEAQ (reference sequence). V was clipped by 5 bases and J by 6 bases, with 14 bases between them. The CDR3 loop spans 14 amino acids. This chain's CDR3 is CASSPPGDRQPQHF. The CDR3 region has the DNA TGTGCCAGCAGCCCCCCAGGGGATCGTCAGCCCCAGCATTTT.

The V call is TRBV7-9, the J call TRBJ2-3, with D unclear. CDR1 and CDR2 from the germline V gene are SEHNR and FQNEAQ (reference sequence). V lost 5 bases to trimming and J lost 5 bases, with 20 bases between them. The CDR3 contains 16 residues. The CDR3 spells CASSQARIEQVDTQYF. Here the CDR3 DNA reads TGTGCCAGCAGCCAAGCCCGGATTGAGCAGGTAGATACGCAGTATTTT.

The V and J genes are TRBV14 and TRBJ2-7; TRBD2 matches 12 bases. The V and J ends lost 2 bases and 3 bases, in that order; junction bases with no gene match: 5. Germline V lookup: CDR1 SGHDN, CDR2 FVKESK. The CDR3 consists of 16 residues. CDR3: CASSQTSTSGSYEQYF. The CDR3 coding sequence is TGTGCCAGCAGCCAAACTTCGACTAGCGGGAGCTACGAGCAGTACTTC.

V usage is TRBV7-2 and J usage is TRBJ2-7; D not resolved. Germline V gene sequence: CDR1 SGHTA, CDR2 FQGNSA. This CDR3 is built from 14 residues. Deletions cut 1 base from V and 5 bases from J, with 12 bases between. This CDR3 reads CASSLERSLNEQYF. In nucleotides, the CDR3 is TGTGCCAGCAGCTTAGAGCGTTCTCTGAACGAGCAGTACTTC.

This sequence joins TRBV5-4 and TRBJ2-5, with 7 bases lining up with TRBD1. Germline CDR1 and CDR2: SGHNT and YYREEE (reference sequence). V lost 0 bases and J lost 4; bases outside the gene matches: 6. The CDR3 spans 15 residues. The DNA for the CDR3 is TGTGCCAGCAGCTTGGACCCGGGACAGACAGAGACCCAGTACTTC. Translating it yields CASSLDPGQTETQYF.

The rearrangement joins TRBV10-1 to TRBJ2-1, with 13 bases identical to TRBD2. The ends lost 3 bases at V and 5 bases at J; junction bases unmatched: 7. There are 17 residues in the CDR3. Germline values: CDR1 WNHNN, CDR2 SYGVQD (reference sequence). The CDR3 coding sequence is TGCGCCAGCAGTGATCCGGGACTAGCGGGATTCAACAATGAGCAGTTCTTC. Its translation is CASSDPGLAGFNNEQFF.

V gene TRBV7-8 combines with J gene TRBJ2-7, with 7 bases lining up with TRBD2. CDR3 length: 14 residues. Germline CDR1 SGHVS, CDR2 FQNEAQ. Germline trimming cut 3 bases from V and 2 bases from J; bases unmatched to any gene: 4. For the CDR3, the DNA is TGTGCCAGCAGCTTGCCTAGCGGAGCCTACGAGCAGTACTTC. It specifies CASSLPSGAYEQYF.

This chain connects TRBV27 to TRBJ1-1; D is undetermined. This CDR3 is 13 amino acids long. Looked up from germline, CDR1 is MNHEY and CDR2 is SMNVEV (reference sequence). Trimming removed 5 bases from V and 0 bases from J, with 7 bases in between. In DNA, the CDR3 is TGTGCCAGCAGTGGATCAGTGAACACTGAAGCTTTCTTT. Amino acids: CASSGSVNTEAFF.

This chain links TRBV9 with TRBJ2-7, with 10 bases that match TRBD2. V was pared by 5 bases and J by 3 bases, with 2 bases of the junction left unmatched. The CDR3 consists of 13 residues. Germline V gene lookup returns CDR1 SGDLS and CDR2 YYNGEE. The CDR3 bases are TGTGCCAGCAGGGGGACTAGCGACTACGAGCAGTACTTC. Its protein product is CASRGTSDYEQYF.

V is TRBV5-1 and J is TRBJ1-1; D gene ambiguous. The germline V gene encodes CDR1 SGHRS and CDR2 YFSETQ. This CDR3 comprises 15 residues. The V end lost 0 bases, the J end lost 0 bases, and 9 bases lay between the germline ends. CDR3 region: CASSLGQFLNTEAFF. CDR3 DNA: TGCGCCAGCAGCTTGGGGCAATTCTTGAACACTGAAGCTTTCTTT.

The chain recombines TRBV6-1 with TRBJ2-5; no definite D call. CDR3 length: 14 amino acids. Germline V gene sequence: CDR1 MNHNS, CDR2 SASEGT. Trimming removed 6 bases from V and 1 base from J, with 12 bases in between. The CDR3 DNA is TGTGCCAGCAGCCGGACGATTAGCCAAGAGACCCAGTACTTC. Protein product: CASSRTISQETQYF.

This sequence joins TRBV5-6 and TRBJ1-5; D is ambiguous. This CDR3 is built from 12 residues. Germline lookup yields CDR1 SGHDT and CDR2 YYEEEE. Deletions cut 1 base from V and 5 bases from J, with 4 bases between. The chain's CDR3 is CASSLLDQPQHF. In DNA form, the CDR3 reads TGTGCCAGCAGCTTGCTGGATCAGCCCCAGCATTTT.